This entry features one TCR beta chain sequence. These data are taken from a study of blood T cell repertoires in COVID-19. On the study more broadly: In each case, the material was cDNA or gDNA derived from T cells, B-cell-depleted T cells, or PBMCs.

Those who participated ranged in age from roughly 18 to 100 years and resided in approximately 23 US areas. Participants reported their clinical history, and cohort assignment relied on those reports. In the original workflow: Reference gene primer amplification gave estimated nucleated cell counts. The assay was immunoSEQ multiplex PCR, and TCRdb's table has in-frame clones only and misses some. The V and J calls and clone size are taken from that table; D and trimming were inferred from the DNA. This repertoire shows around 240,000 clones, 91% found once; its top ten account for roughly 1.2%. Trimming shortened V by 5 bases and J by 4 bases, and 12 bases separated the two germline ends. Per the germline V gene, CDR1 is SNHLY and CDR2 is FYNNEI. CDR3 size: 14 residues.

The clonotype was recovered from a human donor in a cohort exposed to, infected with or recovered from COVID-19 (not recorded which). The donor label of this sample is uncertain. The chain combines TRBV2 with TRBJ1-5; D uncertain. The sample taken for sequencing was PBMCs or T cells enriched from blood (not recorded which). The CDR3 DNA is TGTGCCAGCAGTTTGGCCTTACGTAATCAGCCCCAGCATTTT. This sequence encodes CASSLALRNQPQHF.